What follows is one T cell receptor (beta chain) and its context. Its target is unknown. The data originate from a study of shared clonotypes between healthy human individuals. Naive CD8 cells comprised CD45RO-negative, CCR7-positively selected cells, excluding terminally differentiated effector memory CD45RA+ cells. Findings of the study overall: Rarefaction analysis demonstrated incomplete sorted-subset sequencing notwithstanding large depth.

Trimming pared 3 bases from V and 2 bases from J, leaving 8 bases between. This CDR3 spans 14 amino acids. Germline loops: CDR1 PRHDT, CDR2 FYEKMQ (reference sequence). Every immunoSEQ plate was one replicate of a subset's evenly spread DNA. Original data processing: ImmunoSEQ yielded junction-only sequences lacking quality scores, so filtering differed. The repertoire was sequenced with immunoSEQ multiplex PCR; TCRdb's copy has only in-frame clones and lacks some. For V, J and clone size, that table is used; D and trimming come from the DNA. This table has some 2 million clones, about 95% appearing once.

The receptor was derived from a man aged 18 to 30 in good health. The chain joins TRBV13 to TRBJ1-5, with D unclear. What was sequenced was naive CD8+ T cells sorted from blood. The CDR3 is CASSLRAGNQPQHF. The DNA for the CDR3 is TGTGCCAGCAGCTTGCGGGCAGGCAATCAGCCCCAGCATTTT.